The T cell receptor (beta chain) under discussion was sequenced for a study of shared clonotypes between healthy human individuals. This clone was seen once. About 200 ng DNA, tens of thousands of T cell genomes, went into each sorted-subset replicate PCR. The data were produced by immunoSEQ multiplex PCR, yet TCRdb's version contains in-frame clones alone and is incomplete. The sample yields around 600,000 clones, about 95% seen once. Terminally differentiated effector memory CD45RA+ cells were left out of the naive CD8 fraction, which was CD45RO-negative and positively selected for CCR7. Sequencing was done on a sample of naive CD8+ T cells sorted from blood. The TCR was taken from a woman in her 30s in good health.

The DNA of the CDR3 is TGTGCCAGCAGTCTAAGCGGGAAGCCCTACGAGCAGTACTTC. It yields the protein CASSLSGKPYEQYF. The V call is TRBV27, the J call TRBJ2-7, with 7 bases that match TRBD2. This CDR3 comprises 14 residues. Germline V gene sequence: CDR1 MNHEY, CDR2 SMNVEV (reference sequence). V was pared by 5 bases and J by 2 bases, with 6 bases of the junction left unmatched.